This T cell receptor (beta chain) emerged from a study of cytomegalovirus exposure and HLA in healthy donors. A multiplex PCR was run with 60 Vbeta primers and 13 Jbeta primers. The table came from immunoSEQ multiplex PCR; TCRdb's copy has only in-frame clones and leaves some out. The sample consists of under 130,000 clones, 60% to 70% of them appearing once. This clone was observed a single time. This CDR3 has 16 residues. V lost 3 bases, J lost 0 bases, and 12 bases lay in between. Germline CDR1 and CDR2: LGHNA and YSLEER. The V call is TRBV4-3, the J call TRBJ2-1; D unclear. This sequence originates from a woman between 45 and 60 years old in good health and CMV-seronegative. Source material: PBMCs. The CDR3 DNA reads as TGCGCCAGCAGCCACCGTGCGGTCAGCTCCTACAATGAGCAGTTCTTC. It encodes CASSHRAVSSYNEQFF.